Only one count was recorded for the clone carrying this T cell receptor beta chain. Antigen specificity is unknown. The entry originates in a study of blood T cells in healthy people across ages. General study results and limits: Unsorted PBMCs ruled out conclusive naive versus antigen-experienced comparison. Both higher diversity and more naive CD4+ cells marked long-lived donors when set against aged donors.

A second PCR, run for roughly 7 to 11 cycles, used a sample-barcoded 5' primer plus a J-beta primer mix. TCRdb used MiXCR to reprocess the 5' RACE reads, holding one entry per CDR3 protein. The sample includes about 650,000 distinct CDR3 sequences, approximately 29% seen only once; the top ten take about 16%. This CDR3 comprises 15 residues. The V end lost 3 bases, the J end lost 1 base, and 13 bases lay between the germline ends. The germline CDR1 and CDR2 sequences are SGHNT and YYREEE (reference sequence). Isolating PBMCs gave at least 6 million of these cells per sample. The sample taken for sequencing was blood. This receptor was obtained from a woman of 80 years or more in good health. The chain is built from TRBV5-4 and TRBJ2-5; TRBD2 might be the D (6 bases). The CDR3 DNA reads TGTGCCAGCAGCTGGGACTGGGGGTCCCAAGAGACCCAGTACTTC. Encoded protein: CASSWDWGSQETQYF.